These 6 T cell receptor beta chains share one sample of origin, sequenced in a study of blood T cell repertoires in COVID-19. The repertoire was sequenced with immunoSEQ multiplex PCR; TCRdb's copy has only in-frame clones and lacks some. The sample has approximately 270,000 clones; around 88% are singletons. Sequencing was performed on peripheral blood. The origin of the receptors is a man in his thirties or forties with acute or convalescent COVID-19.

V is TRBV5-6 and J is TRBJ2-7; 9 bases are shared with TRBD2. The CDR3 contains 15 residues. With 4 bases clipped from V and 4 bases from J, the junction kept 9 bases outside the gene matches. From germline, CDR1 is SGHDT and CDR2 YYEEEE. The CDR3 region has the DNA TGTGCCAGCAGCCACTTAGCGGGGGTAAAGTACGAGCAGTACTTC. Encoded protein: CASSHLAGVKYEQYF.

This clone was recorded once. V is TRBV28 and J is TRBJ1-2; 7 bases map to TRBD1. CDR3 size: 14 residues. J gave up 7 bases and V 2 bases, and 7 bases lay outside the gene matches. Germline CDR1 and CDR2: MDHEN and SYDVKM. The CDR3 reads CASSLRQGMGGYTF. In nucleotides, the CDR3 is TGTGCCAGCAGTTTACGACAGGGAATGGGTGGCTACACCTTC.

The rearrangement joins TRBV18 to TRBJ1-3, with 7 bases fitting TRBD1. In germline, CDR1 is KGHSH, CDR2 LQKENI. The V segment lost 5 bases and the J segment 0 bases; nucleotides outside the gene matches: 10. CDR3 length: 17 amino acids. The CDR3 here is CASSSVTGPSSGNTIYF. CDR3 DNA: TGTGCCAGCTCATCAGTGACAGGGCCCTCCTCTGGAAACACCATATATTTT.

This chain connects TRBV4-2 to TRBJ2-5, with 8 bases lining up with TRBD2. Trimming took 1 base from V and 3 from J; bases not matched to a gene: 7. This CDR3 region has 16 residues. The germline gives CDR1 LGHNA, CDR2 YNFKEQ. The chain's CDR3 is CASSQAALAEKETQYF. CDR3 coding DNA: TGTGCCAGCAGCCAAGCCGCACTAGCGGAAAAAGAGACCCAGTACTTC.

This chain joins TRBV12-3 or TRBV12-4 and TRBJ1-1; D unresolved. This CDR3 is built from 12 residues. V was cut by 3 bases and J by 7 bases, with 9 bases left in between. CDR3 in amino acids: CASSFSGFEAFF. In DNA, the CDR3 is TGTGCCAGCAGTTTTTCAGGTTTTGAAGCTTTCTTT.

J is TRBJ2-7 and V is TRBV6-6, with D possibly TRBD1 on 5 matching bases. The CDR3 has 15 amino acids. Trimming stripped 5 bases from V and 5 bases from J, with 19 bases between. Germline V gene data show CDR1 as MNHNY and CDR2 as SVGAGI (reference sequence). The CDR3 here is CASSPGWAKRNEQYF. The CDR3 bases are TGTGCCAGCAGTCCAGGGTGGGCCAAGAGGAACGAGCAGTACTTC.